One and the same sample provided the 27 T cell receptor beta chains below, sequenced in a study of T cells in Graves' hyperthyroidism and ophthalmopathy. Amplification targeted TCR beta CDR3 regions from RNA transcripts. First-round RT-PCR of the TCR CDR3 relied on the HTBI primer set. TCRdb analysed the multiplex PCR reads with MiXCR anew, one entry per CDR3 protein. The sample carries more than 500,000 distinct CDR3 sequences, approximately 14% recorded once. Sequencing was carried out using blood. The receptors here all came from a middle-aged woman with Graves' ophthalmopathy.

This clonotype was seen at least ten times. The J gene is TRBJ1-2, the V gene TRBV5-1; 7 nucleotides agree with TRBD1. V lost 1 base to trimming and J lost 6 bases; unmatched junction nucleotides: 6. Germline values: CDR1 SGHRS, CDR2 YFSETQ. The CDR3 consists of 14 residues. The CDR3 is CASSLTGESDGYTF. The DNA of the CDR3 is TGCGCCAGCAGCTTGACAGGGGAGAGCGATGGCTACACCTTC.

This clonotype occurred many times. The chain couples TRBV28 to TRBJ2-7; 7 positions match TRBD1. The CDR3 has 12 residues. CDR1 and CDR2 (germline): MDHEN, SYDVKM. The V and J ends lost 10 bases and 0 bases, in that order; junction bases with no gene match: 3. CDR3 sequence (DNA): TGTGCCACTGACAGGGACTCCTACGAGCAGTACTTC. Translating it yields CATDRDSYEQYF.

This clonotype was counted at least ten times. CDR3 region: CASRILGTSGRNGELFF. The CDR3 DNA is TGTGCCAGCAGAATACTAGGGACTAGCGGGAGAAACGGGGAGCTGTTTTTT. This chain links TRBV6-2 or TRBV6-3 with TRBJ2-2; TRBD2 aligns across 14 bases. Germline CDR1 MNHEY, CDR2 SVGEGT. The CDR3 spans 17 residues. The V segment lost 6 bases and the J segment 7 bases; nucleotides outside the gene matches: 10.

This clonotype was seen only once. The chain recombines TRBV6-1 with TRBJ2-7, with 7 bases fitting TRBD1. Germline CDR1 and CDR2: MNHNS and SASEGT. CDR3 size: 13 residues. J gave up 4 bases and V 7 bases, and 7 bases lay outside the gene matches. The CDR3 sequence is CASILTGFYEQYF. The CDR3 coding sequence is TGTGCCAGCATTCTGACAGGGTTTTACGAGCAGTACTTC.

Only a few counts were recorded for this clonotype. V gene TRBV28 combines with J gene TRBJ2-5, with D tentatively TRBD2 (6 bases). CDR1 is MDHEN and CDR2 is SYDVKM in the germline V gene. CDR3 length equals 15 residues. The ends were cut back, 2 bases at V and 2 bases at J, with 12 bases in the middle. Here the CDR3 reads CASSLGSGVQETQYF. Here the CDR3 DNA reads TGTGCCAGCAGTTTAGGTAGCGGAGTGCAAGAGACCCAGTACTTC.

The sample holds many counts of this clonotype. This sequence joins TRBV27 and TRBJ2-5; D perhaps matches TRBD1 (6 bases). This CDR3 has 18 amino acids. CDR1 and CDR2 from the germline V gene are MNHEY and SMNVEV (reference sequence). Trimming removed 3 bases at V and 1 base at J, with 21 bases between. The CDR3 DNA sequence: TGTGCCAGCAGTTTGAATTACTGGGCAGGGGACACCCAAGAGACCCAGTACTTC. Translated, it gives CASSLNYWAGDTQETQYF.

This clonotype showed up just a few times. CDR3 nucleotides: TGTGCCAGCTCCCGGTACCTTTTCGAGCAGTACTTC. This translates into CASSRYLFEQYF. The chain carries TRBV28 and TRBJ2-7; D unresolved. The CDR3 has 12 amino acids. CDR1 is MDHEN and CDR2 is SYDVKM in the germline V gene. V gave up 8 bases and J gave up 6 bases, with 14 bases separating them.

The chain is built from TRBV6-2 or TRBV6-3 and TRBJ2-2; no firm D call. There are 14 residues in the CDR3. Trimming took 5 bases from V and 3 from J, leaving 10 bases between them. CDR1 is MNHEY and CDR2 is SVGEGT in the germline V gene. CDR3 nucleotide sequence: TGTGCCAGCAGTAGATCTACGGACACCGGGGAGCTGTTTTTT. This translates into CASSRSTDTGELFF.

This clonotype came up many times. The rearrangement uses TRBV7-9 and TRBJ2-7; 8 nucleotides match TRBD1. The V segment lost 1 base and the J segment 3 bases; nucleotides outside the gene matches: 8. The CDR3 totals 16 residues. Germline CDR1 is SEHNR and CDR2 is FQNEAQ (reference sequence). This CDR3 reads CASSLEADRGGYEQYF. CDR3 DNA sequence: TGTGCCAGCAGCTTAGAGGCCGACAGGGGAGGCTACGAGCAGTACTTC.

This clonotype was seen ten or more times. This chain uses TRBV11-2 with TRBJ2-3, with D perhaps TRBD1 or TRBD2 (6 bases each). The CDR3 runs to 15 residues. V shed 1 base and J shed 0 bases, with 8 bases lying between them. Germline V gives CDR1 SGHAT, CDR2 FQNNGV. The CDR3 nucleotides read TGTGCCAGCAGCTTAGGGGGGGCTAGCACAGATACGCAGTATTTT. Encoded protein: CASSLGGASTDTQYF.

The CDR3 DNA reads TGCGCCAGCAGCTTGGCTAACAATGAGCAGTTCTTC. The encoded protein is CASSLANNEQFF. The chain carries TRBV5-1 and TRBJ2-1; no definite D call. CDR1 and CDR2 from the germline V gene are SGHRS and YFSETQ. CDR3 length equals 12 residues. Deletions cut 0 bases from V and 5 bases from J, with 3 bases between. The complete variable domain, with remaining parts taken from reference TRBV5-1 and TRBJ2-1, reads KAGVTQTPRYLIKTRGQQVTLSCSPISGHRSVSWYQQTPGQGLQFLFEYFSETQRNKGNFPGRFSGRQFSNSRSEMNVSTLELGDSALYLCASSLANNEQFFGPGTRLTVL.

In its sample, this clonotype was seen many times. V is TRBV19 and J is TRBJ1-1; TRBD1 aligns across 7 bases. Germline assignment: CDR1 LNHDA and CDR2 SQIVND (reference sequence). Losses at the gene ends were 7 bases for V and 6 bases for J; bases not matched to a gene: 11. This CDR3 has 14 residues. CDR3 bases: TGTGCCAGTAACAACAGGGGAGGGAGGCCTGAAGCTTTCTTT. It encodes CASNNRGGRPEAFF.

This clonotype appeared many times. V gene TRBV7-8 combines with J gene TRBJ2-7, with D perhaps TRBD2 (6 bases). This CDR3 is 13 amino acids long. Trimming shortened V by 6 bases and J by 5 bases, and 14 bases separated the two germline ends. The germline gives CDR1 SGHVS, CDR2 FQNEAQ. The CDR3 here is CASSPGWRDEQYF. The CDR3, as DNA: TGTGCCAGCAGTCCGGGCTGGAGGGACGAGCAGTACTTC.

The chain recombines TRBV11-1 with TRBJ1-4; weak D call: TRBD1 (5 bases). CDR1 is SGHAT and CDR2 is FQDESV in the germline V gene (reference sequence). The CDR3 length is 15 residues. V lost 1 base and J 4 bases, leaving 10 bases between the germline ends. DNA of the CDR3: TGTGCCAGCAGCTTAGGGGGCGGATTTAATGAAAAACTGTTTTTT. As protein: CASSLGGGFNEKLFF.

This clonotype showed up many times. The gene calls are TRBV29-1 and TRBJ2-2; D may match TRBD1 or TRBD2 (5 bases each). Trimming cost V 3 bases and J 3 bases, with 20 bases left between them. Germline V gene lookup returns CDR1 SQVTM and CDR2 ANQGSEA. The CDR3 loop spans 17 amino acids. Written as DNA, the CDR3 is TGCAGCGTTGAGGCCCCCCAGGGAGACCGACACACCGGGGAGCTGTTTTTT. This translates into CSVEAPQGDRHTGELFF.

This clonotype occurred many times. This chain uses TRBV29-1 with TRBJ2-7, with 10 nucleotides matching TRBD2. Unmatched junction bases numbered 6, after V lost 7 bases and J lost 0 bases. The germline gives CDR1 SQVTM, CDR2 ANQGSEA. The CDR3 totals 14 residues. CDR3 region: CSAKLAGSSYEQYF. The CDR3 coding sequence is TGCAGCGCTAAACTAGCGGGAAGCTCCTACGAGCAGTACTTC.

The sample holds many counts of this clonotype. The V gene is TRBV10-2, the J gene TRBJ1-1; unclear D gene. Germline V lookup: CDR1 WSHSY, CDR2 SAAADI. CDR3 length: 12 amino acids. The V gene lost 2 bases and the J gene lost 5 bases, with 6 bases spanning the gap. The CDR3 nucleotides read TGCGCCAGCAGTGAGGGGTGGACTGAAGCTTTCTTT. Translated: CASSEGWTEAFF.

This clonotype was observed at least ten times. CDR3: CAWRMTGAYEQYF. CDR3 bases: TGTGCCTGGAGGATGACAGGAGCCTACGAGCAGTACTTC. The chain combines TRBV30 with TRBJ2-7; a weak D match, TRBD1 (6 bases). This CDR3 region has 13 residues. Between the trimmed V and J ends, which lost 3 bases and 2 bases, there was a span of 11 bases. Germline V gene sequence: CDR1 GTSNPN, CDR2 SVGIG (reference sequence).

This clonotype was seen many times. This sequence joins TRBV2 and TRBJ2-5, with 7 bases identical to TRBD1. V shed 10 bases and J 4 bases; nucleotides not matched to a gene: 6. Germline V gene data show CDR1 as SNHLY and CDR2 as FYNNEI. There are 12 residues in the CDR3. CDR3 loop: CATRQGRETQYF. In DNA form, the CDR3 reads TGTGCCACCCGACAGGGCCGAGAGACCCAGTACTTC.

This clonotype was counted at least ten times. The V gene is TRBV4-2, the J gene TRBJ2-7; unclear D gene. Deletions cut 0 bases from V and 5 bases from J, with 5 bases between. CDR3 length: 12 amino acids. Germline CDR1 reads LGHNA; CDR2 reads YNFKEQ. The CDR3 region is CASSQEWNEQYF. In DNA form, the CDR3 reads TGTGCCAGCAGCCAAGAGTGGAACGAGCAGTACTTC.

The table lists this clonotype with many counts. The chain is built from TRBV6-1 and TRBJ1-2; TRBD1 might be the D (5 bases). The CDR3 covers 15 residues. The germline V gene has CDR1 MNHNS and CDR2 SASEGT. Trimming left V 8 bases short and J 0 bases short, with 16 bases between. This CDR3 is CASGPTGRTNYGYTF. In DNA form, the CDR3 reads TGTGCCAGCGGGCCCACGGGACGGACTAACTATGGCTACACCTTC.

The V and J genes are TRBV20-1 and TRBJ2-5; weak D call: TRBD1 (6 bases). This CDR3 comprises 16 residues. The V gene's germline CDR1 is DFQATT and CDR2 SNEGSKA (reference sequence). V lost 0 bases to trimming and J lost 4 bases, with 18 bases between them. CDR3: CSARDLGRGPVETQYF. CDR3 DNA sequence: TGCAGTGCTAGAGATCTTGGCAGGGGTCCCGTAGAGACCCAGTACTTC.

This clonotype has more than one count but fewer than ten. The rearrangement joins TRBV6-2 or TRBV6-3 to TRBJ1-4; possible D gene TRBD1, 5 bases. V lost 6 bases and J 10 bases, leaving 18 bases between the germline ends. The CDR3 covers 14 residues. CDR1 is MNHEY and CDR2 is SVGEGT in the germline V gene. For the CDR3, the DNA is TGTGCCAGCAGCGACAGTGACCTATCTGGAAAACTGTTTTTT. It codes for CASSDSDLSGKLFF.

This clonotype was detected only a few times. The chain uses TRBV29-1 and TRBJ2-2, with D unresolved. Trimming removed 3 bases at V and 0 bases at J, with 5 bases between. CDR3 length equals 13 residues. CDR1 SQVTM and CDR2 ANQGSEA come from the germline V gene. The CDR3 bases are TGCAGCGTTGAGGCTTCGAACACCGGGGAGCTGTTTTTT. It specifies CSVEASNTGELFF.

Many counts were recorded for this clonotype. This chain links TRBV2 with TRBJ2-7; 9 nucleotides line up with TRBD1. CDR1 is SNHLY, CDR2 FYNNEI, per germline. V lost 5 bases to trimming and J lost 7 bases; unmatched junction nucleotides: 9. CDR3 size: 14 residues. CDR3 in DNA: TGTGCCAGCAGTCCCGGGACAGGGTCGGGTGAGCAGTACTTC. Amino acid sequence: CASSPGTGSGEQYF.

This clonotype was seen many times. Written as DNA, the CDR3 is TGTGCCAGCAGTTACTCTGAGAATTATCAGCCCCAGCATTTT. Residues: CASSYSENYQPQHF. The chain couples TRBV6-2 or TRBV6-3 to TRBJ1-5; D remains unclear. The CDR3 extends over 14 amino acids. The germline V and J ends were trimmed by 0 bases and 5 bases, with 8 bases remaining between them. CDR1 MNHEY and CDR2 SVGEGT come from the germline V gene.

This clonotype was counted ten times or more. The gene calls are TRBV12-3 or TRBV12-4 and TRBJ2-3; TRBD2 aligns across 10 bases. Trimming at V came to 7 bases and at J to 9 bases, leaving 16 bases not matched to a gene. This CDR3 contains 16 residues. CDR3 protein: CASTLRGLAGVGTQYF. The CDR3 DNA follows: TGTGCCAGCACCCTTAGGGGTCTAGCGGGAGTGGGCACGCAGTATTTT.